Following are 29 T cell receptor beta chains from one sample sequenced in a study of cytotoxic CD8 clonotypes in ibrutinib-treated CLL. TCRdb's table, derived via immunoSEQ multiplex PCR, lists solely in-frame clones and lacks some. Of approximately 160,000 clones in the sample, 70% to 90% were seen once. Sequenced here: PBMCs, sampled at disease progression, from a patient treated with ibrutinib. Receptor source: a human donor with chronic lymphocytic leukemia.

The rearrangement joins TRBV5-1 to TRBJ2-1, with D unresolved. Germline V gives CDR1 SGHRS, CDR2 YFSETQ. Trimming stripped 2 bases from V and 7 bases from J, with 4 bases between. This CDR3 contains 11 residues. Here the CDR3 reads CASSFRNEQFF. The CDR3 region has the DNA TGCGCCAGCAGCTTTAGAAATGAGCAGTTCTTC.

The chain recombines TRBV7-9 with TRBJ2-7; 12 bases align to TRBD1. V gave up 5 bases and J gave up 4 bases; unmatched junction bases: 9. Germline CDR1 reads SEHNR; CDR2 reads FQNEAQ (reference sequence). The CDR3 has 16 amino acids. CDR3 DNA: TGTGCCAGCAGCCAAGCCCGGGACAGGGGGCCTTACGAGCAGTACTTC. Encoded protein: CASSQARDRGPYEQYF.

The V and J genes are TRBV5-8 and TRBJ1-2; D remains ambiguous. Germline V CDR1 and CDR2: SGHTS, YDEGEE. Trimming stripped 2 bases from V and 3 bases from J, with 14 bases between. The CDR3 runs to 15 residues. The CDR3 region is CASSLEGPTYYGYTF. CDR3 DNA sequence: TGTGCCAGCAGCTTAGAAGGACCGACCTACTATGGCTACACCTTC.

The rearrangement joins TRBV5-1 to TRBJ2-2; 8 nucleotides line up with TRBD1. Germline CDR1 and CDR2: SGHRS and YFSETQ. CDR3 size: 15 residues. The ends lost 4 bases at V and 3 bases at J; junction bases unmatched: 5. The CDR3 region has the DNA TGCGCCAGCAGCGACCACAGGGGGGACACCGGGGAGCTGTTTTTT. This codes for CASSDHRGDTGELFF.

This chain connects TRBV19 to TRBJ1-2; D not resolved. The CDR3 is 12 residues long. The ends were cut back, 4 bases at V and 7 bases at J, with 10 bases in the middle. Germline V gene data show CDR1 as LNHDA and CDR2 as SQIVND (reference sequence). In DNA, the CDR3 is TGTGCCAGTAGTAGGACCCATGGTGGCTACACCTTC. Translation gives CASSRTHGGYTF. Using reference TRBV19 and TRBJ1-2 for the parts outside the CDR3, the full variable domain is DGGITQSPKYLFRKEGQNVTLSCEQNLNHDAMYWYRQDPGQGLRLIYYSQIVNDFQKGDIAEGYSVSREKKESFPLTVTSAQKNPTAFYLCASSRTHGGYTFGSGTRLTVV.

This chain joins TRBV6-1 and TRBJ2-7; 8 bases are shared with TRBD1. Per germline, CDR1 MNHNS and CDR2 SASEGT. This CDR3 spans 15 amino acids. V was clipped by 1 base and J by 5 bases; unmatched bases: 7. The CDR3 DNA reads as TGTGCCAGCAGTGAAGTGCCAGGGGGCGTTGACGAGCAGTACTTC. Amino acids: CASSEVPGGVDEQYF.

V gene TRBV6-5 combines with J gene TRBJ2-7, with 7 nucleotides matching TRBD2. The CDR3 extends over 16 amino acids. Losses at the gene ends were 0 bases for V and 2 bases for J; bases not matched to a gene: 7. Germline CDR1 reads MNHEY; CDR2 reads SVGAGI. The CDR3 loop is CASSYSDRDYAYEQYF. DNA for the CDR3: TGTGCCAGCAGTTACTCCGACCGGGACTACGCCTACGAGCAGTACTTC.

This clone came up once. The chain carries TRBV7-9 and TRBJ1-1; tentatively, D is TRBD1 (6 bases). Germline lookup yields CDR1 SEHNR and CDR2 FQNEAQ (reference sequence). The CDR3 runs 12 residues. V was cut by 5 bases and J by 11 bases, with 15 bases left in between. CDR3 DNA sequence: TGTGCCAGCAGCGGAGGGGGTAGTAGTGCTTTCTTT. Translated, it gives CASSGGGSSAFF.

The chain carries TRBV7-9 and TRBJ1-1; D is unclear. CDR3 size: 15 residues. In germline, CDR1 is SEHNR, CDR2 FQNEAQ (reference sequence). Trimming stripped 1 base from V and 2 bases from J, with 11 bases between. CDR3: CASSLVSQINTEAFF. CDR3 nucleotides: TGTGCCAGCAGCTTAGTTAGCCAAATAAACACTGAAGCTTTCTTT.

The J gene is TRBJ1-4, the V gene TRBV14, with D possibly being TRBD1 (5 bases). From germline, CDR1 is SGHDN and CDR2 FVKESK. V shed 4 bases and J shed 5 bases, with 8 bases lying between them. CDR3 size: 13 residues. The CDR3 loop reads CASSRRQNEKLFF. Written as DNA, the CDR3 is TGTGCCAGCAGCCGACGACAGAATGAAAAACTGTTTTTT.

V usage is TRBV4-1 and J usage is TRBJ2-2; 16 bases are shared with TRBD2. From germline, CDR1 is MGHRA and CDR2 YSYEKL. J was trimmed by 6 bases and V by 3 bases; bases with no gene match: 10. This CDR3 has 19 residues. The CDR3 region is CASSHWTGTSGRAAGELFF. The CDR3 DNA reads as TGCGCCAGCAGCCACTGGACCGGGACTAGCGGGAGGGCCGCCGGGGAGCTGTTTTTT.

The rearrangement links TRBV11-3 to TRBJ2-7; 10 bases are a match to TRBD2. This CDR3 has 15 residues. V gave up 5 bases and J gave up 3 bases; unmatched junction bases: 7. Germline assignment: CDR1 SGHNT and CDR2 YENEEA. The CDR3 loop is CASSPQAGGLYEQYF. CDR3 in DNA: TGTGCCAGCAGCCCACAAGCGGGAGGGCTCTACGAGCAGTACTTC.

In regard to this clone: At one end the junction does not follow the germline gene, possibly because of a read error. The V gene is TRBV5-6, the J gene TRBJ1-1; TRBD1 agrees at 8 bases. Germline V gene data show CDR1 as SGHDT and CDR2 as YYEEEE. The CDR3 covers 13 residues. This CDR3 reads CASSLDRVTEAFF. As DNA, the CDR3 is TGTGCCAGCAGTTTGGACAGGGTCACTGAAGCTTTCTTT.

With respect to this clone: Germline and junction disagree at one end, which may indicate a read error. The V and J genes are TRBV2 and TRBJ2-3, with 11 bases aligning to TRBD2. The CDR3 spans 17 residues. Germline V lookup: CDR1 SNHLY, CDR2 FYNNEI. Written as DNA, the CDR3 is TGTGCCAGCAGTTCGAGTAGCGGGAGGGCCCCCACAGATACACAGTATTTT. Protein: CASSSSSGRAPTDTQYF.

This clone was picked up one time. This chain uses TRBV12-5 with TRBJ1-3; D might be TRBD1 (5 bases). CDR3 size: 12 residues. In germline, CDR1 is LGHNT, CDR2 FRNRAP. V was trimmed by 5 bases and J by 8 bases, leaving 10 bases between them. CDR3 bases: TGTGCTAGTGGTGGGGACCCTTACACCATATATTTT. Its protein product is CASGGDPYTIYF. The full variable domain, with the rest looked up from reference TRBV12-5 and TRBJ1-3, is DARVTQTPRHKVTEMGQEVTMRCQPILGHNTVFWYRQTMMQGLELLAYFRNRAPLDDSGMPKDRFSAEMPDATLATLKIQPSEPRDSAVYFCASGGDPYTIYFGEGSWLTVV.

The chain joins TRBV28 to TRBJ2-7; D gene ambiguous. Germline V lookup: CDR1 MDHEN, CDR2 SYDVKM. This CDR3 contains 12 residues. Trimming removed 2 bases at V and 9 bases at J, with 11 bases between. For the CDR3, the DNA is TGTGCCAGCAGTTTAGTCGTGGGTGGGCAGTACTTC. Translated: CASSLVVGGQYF.

The genes are TRBV4-2 and TRBJ2-7; possible D gene TRBD1, 6 bases. V gave up 1 base and J gave up 1 base, with 17 bases separating them. The CDR3 is made up of 17 amino acids. Germline loops: CDR1 LGHNA, CDR2 YNFKEQ. The CDR3 DNA is TGTGCCAGCAGCCAAGCGAATTATCGACAGGTTTCCTACGAGCAGTACTTC. Amino acid sequence: CASSQANYRQVSYEQYF.

V is TRBV4-3 and J is TRBJ1-1; maybe TRBD1 (5 bases). Germline CDR1 reads LGHNA; CDR2 reads YSLEER. The CDR3 contains 17 residues. V shed 0 bases and J shed 3 bases, with 17 bases lying between them. The CDR3 coding sequence is TGCGCCAGCAGCCAAGATTGGAGTCAGGGAGGGGACACTGAAGCTTTCTTT. Translating gives CASSQDWSQGGDTEAFF.

The sample holds one count of this clone. V gene TRBV15 combines with J gene TRBJ2-1; 10 bases fit TRBD2. The V and J ends lost 3 bases and 3 bases, in that order; junction bases with no gene match: 11. CDR3 length: 18 residues. CDR1 and CDR2 (germline): LNHNV, YYDKDF (reference sequence). The CDR3 DNA sequence: TGTGCCACCAGCAGGATAAAAGGACTAGCGGCCCACTACAATGAGCAGTTCTTC. Translation gives CATSRIKGLAAHYNEQFF.

The chain employs TRBV19 and TRBJ2-5, with D perhaps TRBD1 (6 bases). CDR3 length: 14 amino acids. Trimming removed 6 bases from V and 0 bases from J, with 11 bases in between. Germline CDR1 is LNHDA and CDR2 is SQIVND (reference sequence). The CDR3: CASREHRDQETQYF. In nucleotides, the CDR3 is TGTGCCAGTAGAGAACACAGGGACCAAGAGACCCAGTACTTC.

J is TRBJ2-2 and V is TRBV5-6; weak D call: TRBD2 (7 bases). This CDR3 has 17 residues. In germline, CDR1 is SGHDT, CDR2 YYEEEE. The germline V and J ends were trimmed by 1 base and 3 bases, with 16 bases remaining between them. The CDR3 nucleotides read TGTGCCAGCAGCTTGCGGGGGGCCCGGGGGGACACCGGGGAGCTGTTTTTT. Translating gives CASSLRGARGDTGELFF.

The chain uses TRBV5-1 and TRBJ2-7; TRBD2 matches 8 bases. CDR3 size: 16 residues. V dropped 0 bases and J dropped 0; count of bases not matched to a gene: 5. Germline assignment: CDR1 SGHRS and CDR2 YFSETQ. In DNA, the CDR3 is TGCGCCAGCAGCTTGGGGGGCGGGGGGCCCTCCTACGAGCAGTACTTC. It is translated as CASSLGGGGPSYEQYF.

The chain carries TRBV4-3 and TRBJ2-7; D uncertain. The V and J ends lost 0 bases and 0 bases respectively, with 9 bases between them. Germline V lookup: CDR1 LGHNA, CDR2 YSLEER. CDR3 length equals 15 residues. The CDR3 protein is CASSQERIPSYEQYF. In DNA form, the CDR3 reads TGCGCCAGCAGCCAAGAACGGATTCCCTCCTACGAGCAGTACTTC.

The V gene is TRBV2, the J gene TRBJ2-3; possible D gene TRBD1, 5 bases. V lost 5 bases, J lost 0 bases, and 21 bases lay in between. There are 18 residues in the CDR3. CDR1 and CDR2 (germline): SNHLY, FYNNEI. CDR3 in DNA: TGTGCCAGCAGTCGCTGGGGCCCTTCCTTAGCTAGCACAGATACGCAGTATTTT. Protein sequence: CASSRWGPSLASTDTQYF.

The chain couples TRBV6-5 to TRBJ2-7; 7 bases line up with TRBD2. The CDR3 is 14 residues long. The ends lost 6 bases at V and 5 bases at J; junction bases unmatched: 10. Germline CDR1 and CDR2: MNHEY and SVGAGI. CDR3 nucleotides: TGTGCCAGCAGGGACAATGGCGGGAGCAACGAGCAGTACTTC. It encodes CASRDNGGSNEQYF.

This clone was found once. The V call is TRBV28, the J call TRBJ1-1; tentatively, D is TRBD1 (6 bases). This CDR3 is 14 amino acids long. Germline V gene sequence: CDR1 MDHEN, CDR2 SYDVKM. V gave up 3 bases and J gave up 1 base, with 9 bases separating them. The CDR3 reads CASSFLGQNTEAFF. CDR3 bases: TGTGCCAGCAGTTTTTTGGGACAGAACACTGAAGCTTTCTTT.

This chain connects TRBV7-7 to TRBJ2-7; D call uncertain. V lost 3 bases, J lost 5 bases, and 17 bases lay in between. The CDR3 length is 15 residues. From germline, CDR1 is SSHAT and CDR2 FNYEAQ (reference sequence). CDR3 residues: CASSLVDTVADEQYF. The CDR3 DNA follows: TGTGCCAGCAGCTTGGTCGACACGGTCGCGGACGAGCAGTACTTC.

The gene calls are TRBV4-2 and TRBJ1-2, with TRBD1 as a possible D gene (6 bases). Trimming took 4 bases from V and 4 from J, leaving 13 bases between them. CDR3 length: 14 amino acids. CDR1 and CDR2 (germline): LGHNA, YNFKEQ. CDR3 coding DNA: TGTGCCAGCAGCCGGCCCGGGGACACCTATGGCTACACCTTC. This sequence encodes CASSRPGDTYGYTF.

This clone was picked up one time. The rearrangement uses TRBV5-1 and TRBJ2-7; no definite D call. The CDR3 is made up of 13 amino acids. Trimming removed 2 bases at V and 0 bases at J, with 6 bases between. Germline V gene sequence: CDR1 SGHRS, CDR2 YFSETQ. Here the CDR3 reads CASSFPSSYEQYF. CDR3 sequence (DNA): TGCGCCAGCAGCTTTCCCAGCTCCTACGAGCAGTACTTC. Full variable domain (outside the CDR3, taken from reference TRBV5-1 and TRBJ2-7): KAGVTQTPRYLIKTRGQQVTLSCSPISGHRSVSWYQQTPGQGLQFLFEYFSETQRNKGNFPGRFSGRQFSNSRSEMNVSTLELGDSALYLCASSFPSSYEQYFGPGTRLTVT.